This T cell receptor beta chain was obtained from a study of T cell repertoires and HLA-DP antigens. Whole-study context: Average DNA input: roughly 0.2 ug for CD137+CD4+ sorts, 1,000 to 1,500 ng pre-culture.

As for this clone: Its specificity is unknown.

CDR1 is SGHNT, CDR2 YYREEE, per germline (reference sequence). CDR3 length: 15 residues. J gave up 3 bases and V 4 bases, and 9 bases lay outside the gene matches. The primer mix covered 54 TRBV segments and 13 TRBJ segments. Each pre-culture CD4+ sample aimed for hundreds of thousands of T cell genomes at deep resolution. Assay: immunoSEQ multiplex PCR; the TCRdb copy retains only in-frame clones and omits some. The sample yields roughly 120,000 clones, about 92% seen once. Study results and limitations: Naive and memory CD4+ repertoires were not analysed separately.

The J gene is TRBJ1-1, the V gene TRBV5-4, with 7 bases fitting TRBD1. This clonotype was obtained from a woman aged 18-29 years in good health and CMV-seronegative. Sequenced input: CD4+ T cells from PBMCs. The CDR3 DNA reads TGTGCCAGCAGCAGCCAACAGGGGTGGGACACTGAAGCTTTCTTT. Translating gives CASSSQQGWDTEAFF.